This T cell receptor (beta chain) derives from a study of cytomegalovirus exposure and HLA in healthy donors. Points from the study as a whole: Analyzed later, association rates of TCRs varied across HLA loci, with DRB1 most and HLA-C fewest. The study labeled around 160 TCR beta chains cytomegalovirus-associated. HLA-A and HLA-B allele assignments for most subjects were reportedly predicted accurately using TCR beta sequences.

Trimming took 6 bases from V and 0 from J, leaving 14 bases between them. In germline, CDR1 is SGHRS, CDR2 YFSETQ. The CDR3 consists of 15 residues. This clone was detected only once. Its target is not known. PCR involved 60 Vbeta and 13 Jbeta primers. Produced via immunoSEQ multiplex PCR; TCRdb's table is partial and in-frame only. The table lists about 120,000 clones, around 76% of them singletons. The sample comprised PBMCs. This chain joins TRBV5-1 and TRBJ2-3; TRBD1 is a possible D gene (6 bases). The sequence was collected from a man aged 60-69 years in good health and CMV-seropositive. CDR3 residues: CASTTQQGSTDTQYF. The CDR3 DNA reads TGCGCCAGCACTACCCAACAGGGAAGCACAGATACGCAGTATTTT.